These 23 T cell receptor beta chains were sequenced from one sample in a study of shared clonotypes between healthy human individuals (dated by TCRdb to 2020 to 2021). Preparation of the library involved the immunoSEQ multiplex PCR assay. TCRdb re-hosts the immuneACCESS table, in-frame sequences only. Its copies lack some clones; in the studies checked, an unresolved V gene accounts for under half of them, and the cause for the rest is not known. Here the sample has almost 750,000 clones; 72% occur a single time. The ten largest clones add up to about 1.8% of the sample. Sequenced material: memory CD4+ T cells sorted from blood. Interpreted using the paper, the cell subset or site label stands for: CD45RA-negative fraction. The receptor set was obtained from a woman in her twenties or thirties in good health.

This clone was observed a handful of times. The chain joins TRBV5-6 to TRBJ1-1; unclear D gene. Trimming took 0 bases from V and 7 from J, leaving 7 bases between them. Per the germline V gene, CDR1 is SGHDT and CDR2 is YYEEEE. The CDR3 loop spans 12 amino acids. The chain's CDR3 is CASSLGQYEAFF. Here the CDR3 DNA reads TGTGCCAGCAGCTTGGGGCAGTATGAAGCTTTCTTT.

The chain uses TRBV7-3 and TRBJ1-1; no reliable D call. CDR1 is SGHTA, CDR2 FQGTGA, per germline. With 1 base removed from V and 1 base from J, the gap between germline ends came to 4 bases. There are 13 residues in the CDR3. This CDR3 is CASSLNRNTEAFF. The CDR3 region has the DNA TGTGCCAGCAGCTTAAACAGGAACACTGAAGCTTTCTTT. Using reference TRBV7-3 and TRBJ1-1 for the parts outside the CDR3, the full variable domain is GAGVSQTPSNKVTEKGKYVELRCDPISGHTALYWYRQSLGQGPEFLIYFQGTGAADDSGLPNDRFFAVRPEGSVSTLKIQRTERGDSAVYLCASSLNRNTEAFFGQGTRLTVV.

The CDR3 DNA reads TGTGCCAGCAGTGGGGTCAGGGGCAGTACCGGGGAGCTGTTTTTT. Amino acid sequence: CASSGVRGSTGELFF. This chain joins TRBV2 and TRBJ2-2; D perhaps matches TRBD1 (6 bases). V gave up 4 bases and J gave up 5 bases, with 14 bases separating them. CDR1 is SNHLY and CDR2 is FYNNEI in the germline V gene. This CDR3 spans 15 amino acids.

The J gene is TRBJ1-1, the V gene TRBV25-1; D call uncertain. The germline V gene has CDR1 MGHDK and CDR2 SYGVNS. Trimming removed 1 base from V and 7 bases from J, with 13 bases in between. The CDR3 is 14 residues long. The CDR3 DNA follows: TGTGCCAGCAGTGAATGGAAGGACGGGAGTGAAGCTTTCTTT. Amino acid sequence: CASSEWKDGSEAFF. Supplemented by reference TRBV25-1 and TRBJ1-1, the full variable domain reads EADIYQTPRYLVIGTGKKITLECSQTMGHDKMYWYQQDPGMELHLIHYSYGVNSTEKGDLSSESTVSRIRTEHFPLTLESARPSHTSQYLCASSEWKDGSEAFFGQGTRLTVV.

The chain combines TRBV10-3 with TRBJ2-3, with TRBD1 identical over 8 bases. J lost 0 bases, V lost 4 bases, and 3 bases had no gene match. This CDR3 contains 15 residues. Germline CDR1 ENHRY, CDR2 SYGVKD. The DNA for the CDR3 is TGTGCCATCAGTGTGGGACAGGCTAGCACAGATACGCAGTATTTT. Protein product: CAISVGQASTDTQYF.

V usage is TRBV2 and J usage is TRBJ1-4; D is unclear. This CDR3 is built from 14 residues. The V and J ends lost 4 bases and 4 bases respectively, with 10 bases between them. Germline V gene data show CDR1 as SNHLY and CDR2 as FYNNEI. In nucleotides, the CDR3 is TGTGCCAGCAGTGGGCTGGTAATTAATGAAAAACTGTTTTTT. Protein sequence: CASSGLVINEKLFF. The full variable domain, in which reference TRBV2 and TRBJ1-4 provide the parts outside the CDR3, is EPEVTQTPSHQVTQMGQEVILRCVPISNHLYFYWYRQILGQKVEFLVSFYNNEISEKSEIFDDQFSVERPDGSNFTLKIRSTKLEDSAMYFCASSGLVINEKLFFGSGTQLSVL.

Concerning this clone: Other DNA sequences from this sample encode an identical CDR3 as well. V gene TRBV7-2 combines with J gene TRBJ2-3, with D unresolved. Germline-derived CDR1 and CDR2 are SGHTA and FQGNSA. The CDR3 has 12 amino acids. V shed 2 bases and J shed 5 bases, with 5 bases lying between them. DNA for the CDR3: TGTGCCAGCAGCTTATATGGAGATACGCAGTATTTT. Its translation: CASSLYGDTQYF. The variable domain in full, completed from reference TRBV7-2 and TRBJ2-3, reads GAGVSQSPSNKVTEKGKDVELRCDPISGHTALYWYRQSLGQGLEFLIYFQGNSAPDKSGLPSDRFSAERTGGSVSTLTIQRTQQEDSAVYLCASSLYGDTQYFGPGTRLTVL.

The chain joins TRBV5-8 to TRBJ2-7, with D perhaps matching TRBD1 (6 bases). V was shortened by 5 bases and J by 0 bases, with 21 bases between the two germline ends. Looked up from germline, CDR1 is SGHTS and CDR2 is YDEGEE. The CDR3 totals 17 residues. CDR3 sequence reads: CASRSGYGTQLSYEQYF. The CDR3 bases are TGTGCCAGCAGATCCGGATACGGGACACAGCTCTCCTACGAGCAGTACTTC.

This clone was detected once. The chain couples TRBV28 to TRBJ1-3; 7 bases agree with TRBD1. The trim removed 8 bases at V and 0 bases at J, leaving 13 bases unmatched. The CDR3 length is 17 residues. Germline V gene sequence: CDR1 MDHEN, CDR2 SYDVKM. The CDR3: CASGRLNRGYSGNTIYF. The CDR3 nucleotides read TGTGCCAGCGGAAGGCTAAACAGGGGCTACTCTGGAAACACCATATATTTT.

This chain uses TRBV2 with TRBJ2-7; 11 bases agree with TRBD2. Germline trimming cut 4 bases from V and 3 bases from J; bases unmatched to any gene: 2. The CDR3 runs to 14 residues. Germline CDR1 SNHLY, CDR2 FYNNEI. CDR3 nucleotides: TGTGCCAGCAGTGGACTAGCGGGACGCTACGAGCAGTACTTC. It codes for CASSGLAGRYEQYF.

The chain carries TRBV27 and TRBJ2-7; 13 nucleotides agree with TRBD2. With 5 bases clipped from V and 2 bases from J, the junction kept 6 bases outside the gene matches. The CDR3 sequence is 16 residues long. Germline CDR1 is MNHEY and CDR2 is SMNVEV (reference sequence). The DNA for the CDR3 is TGTGCCAGCAGTGCCGCCGGGACTAGCGGGGCCTACGAGCAGTACTTC. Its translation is CASSAAGTSGAYEQYF.

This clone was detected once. The DNA of the CDR3 is TGTGCCAGCAGACCCGGACAGGTTGGTCACTCAAGAGACCGGGCCCAGTACTTC. Translation: CASRPGQVGHSRDRAQYF. The J gene is TRBJ2-5, the V gene TRBV28, with TRBD1 identical over 7 bases. Trimming cost V 6 bases and J 9 bases; bases outside gene matches: 25. The CDR3 runs 18 residues. Per the germline V gene, CDR1 is MDHEN and CDR2 is SYDVKM.

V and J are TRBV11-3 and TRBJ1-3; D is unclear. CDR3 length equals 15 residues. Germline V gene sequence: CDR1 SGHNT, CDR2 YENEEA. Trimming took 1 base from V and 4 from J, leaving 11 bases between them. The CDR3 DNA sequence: TGTGCCAGCAGCTTAGGGACCAGAGGCGGAAACACCATATATTTT. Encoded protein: CASSLGTRGGNTIYF.

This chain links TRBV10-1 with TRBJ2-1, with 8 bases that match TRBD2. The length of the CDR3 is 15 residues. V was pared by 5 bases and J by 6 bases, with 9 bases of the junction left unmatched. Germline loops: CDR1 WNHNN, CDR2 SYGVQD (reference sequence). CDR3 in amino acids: CASSLGAGVGNEQFF. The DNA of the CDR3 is TGCGCCAGCAGTTTAGGAGCGGGAGTCGGCAATGAGCAGTTCTTC.

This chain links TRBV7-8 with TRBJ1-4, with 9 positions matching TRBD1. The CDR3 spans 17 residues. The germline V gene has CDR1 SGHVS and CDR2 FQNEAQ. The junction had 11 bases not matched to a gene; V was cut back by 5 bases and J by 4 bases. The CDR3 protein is CASSIGQGNFGNEKLFF. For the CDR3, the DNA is TGTGCCAGCAGCATAGGACAGGGGAACTTCGGTAATGAAAAACTGTTTTTT.

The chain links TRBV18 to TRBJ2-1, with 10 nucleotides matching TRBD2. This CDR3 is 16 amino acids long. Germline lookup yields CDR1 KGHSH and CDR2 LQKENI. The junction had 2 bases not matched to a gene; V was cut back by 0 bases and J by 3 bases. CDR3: CASSPPPSGSYNEQFF. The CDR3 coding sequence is TGTGCCAGCTCACCACCCCCTAGCGGGAGCTACAATGAGCAGTTCTTC.

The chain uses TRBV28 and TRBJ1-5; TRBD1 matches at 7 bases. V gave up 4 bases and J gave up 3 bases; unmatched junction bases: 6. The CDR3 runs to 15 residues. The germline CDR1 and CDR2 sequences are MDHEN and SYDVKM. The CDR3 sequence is CASSWGQHHNQPQHF. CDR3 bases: TGTGCCAGCAGTTGGGGACAGCATCACAATCAGCCCCAGCATTTT. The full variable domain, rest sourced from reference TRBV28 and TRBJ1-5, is DVKVTQSSRYLVKRTGEKVFLECVQDMDHENMFWYRQDPGLGLRLIYFSYDVKMKEKGDIPEGYSVSREKKERFSLILESASTNQTSMYLCASSWGQHHNQPQHFGDGTRLSIL.

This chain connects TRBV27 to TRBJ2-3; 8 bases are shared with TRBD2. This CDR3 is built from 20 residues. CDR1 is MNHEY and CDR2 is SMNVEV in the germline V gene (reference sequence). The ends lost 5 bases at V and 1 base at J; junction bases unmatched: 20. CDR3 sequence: CASSLTSTSGRRWGTDTQYF. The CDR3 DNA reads TGTGCCAGCAGTCTAACCTCAACTAGCGGACGTCGGTGGGGCACAGATACGCAGTATTTT.

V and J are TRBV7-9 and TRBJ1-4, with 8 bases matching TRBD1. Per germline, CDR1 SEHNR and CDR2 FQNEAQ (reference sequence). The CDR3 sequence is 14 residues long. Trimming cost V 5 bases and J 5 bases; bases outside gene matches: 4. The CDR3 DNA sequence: TGTGCCAGCAGCAGGACAGGGAAAAATGAAAAACTGTTTTTT. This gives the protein CASSRTGKNEKLFF.

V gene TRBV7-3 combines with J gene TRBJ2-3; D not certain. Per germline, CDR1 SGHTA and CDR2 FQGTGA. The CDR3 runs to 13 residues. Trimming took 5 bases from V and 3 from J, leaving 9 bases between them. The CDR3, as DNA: TGTGCCAGCAGCCCCCAGAATACAGATACGCAGTATTTT. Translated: CASSPQNTDTQYF.

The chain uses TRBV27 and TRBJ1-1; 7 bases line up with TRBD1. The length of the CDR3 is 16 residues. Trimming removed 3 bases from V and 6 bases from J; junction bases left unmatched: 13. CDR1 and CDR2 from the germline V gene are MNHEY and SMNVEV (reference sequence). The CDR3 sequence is CASSFGGTALGAEAFF. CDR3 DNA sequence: TGTGCCAGCAGTTTCGGGGGGACAGCCCTGGGAGCTGAAGCTTTCTTT.

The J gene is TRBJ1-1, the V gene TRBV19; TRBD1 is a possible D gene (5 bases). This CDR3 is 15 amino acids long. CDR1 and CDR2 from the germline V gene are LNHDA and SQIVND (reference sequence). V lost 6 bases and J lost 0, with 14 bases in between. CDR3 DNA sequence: TGTGCCAGTAGAAATAGTGGGGGAGTGAACACTGAAGCTTTCTTT. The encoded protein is CASRNSGGVNTEAFF. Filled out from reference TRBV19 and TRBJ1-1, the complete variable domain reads DGGITQSPKYLFRKEGQNVTLSCEQNLNHDAMYWYRQDPGQGLRLIYYSQIVNDFQKGDIAEGYSVSREKKESFPLTVTSAQKNPTAFYLCASRNSGGVNTEAFFGQGTRLTVV.

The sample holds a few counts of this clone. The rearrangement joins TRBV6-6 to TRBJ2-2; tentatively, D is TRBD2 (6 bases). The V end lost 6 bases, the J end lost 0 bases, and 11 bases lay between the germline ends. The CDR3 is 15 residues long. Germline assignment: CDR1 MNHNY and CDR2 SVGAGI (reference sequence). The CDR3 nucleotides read TGTGCCAGCAGGTTCGGGGGAGCGAACACCGGGGAGCTGTTTTTT. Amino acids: CASRFGGANTGELFF.